This note documents a single TCR beta chain sequence. The antigen is undetermined. These data are taken from a study of response to subunit inactivated influenza vaccine. MiXCR was run by TCRdb on the RT-PCR reads, yielding one entry per CDR3 protein. The data show around 470,000 distinct CDR3 sequences, roughly 7.9% seen once. Regarding the study as a whole: Each seasonal influenza vaccination recruits few new T cells, the authors suggested.

The germline V gene encodes CDR1 KGHDR and CDR2 SFDVKD. There are 16 residues in the CDR3. V was cut by 3 bases and J by 6 bases, with 17 bases left in between. Sequenced here: PBMCs from blood, sampled approximately 25 months after vaccination. The clonotype comes from a man between 50 and 70 years old who received an inactivated influenza vaccine. The V and J genes are TRBV24-1 and TRBJ2-1, with D tentatively TRBD1 (5 bases). In DNA form, the CDR3 reads TGTGCCACCAGTGATGATACCTCAGGGTCTGTCAATGAGCAGTTCTTC. It translates to CATSDDTSGSVNEQFF.